This entry lists 26 T cell receptor beta chains sequenced from one sample in a study of post-analysis software for immune sequencing data. Unique-molecular-identifier-tagged TCR beta cDNA libraries were used. TCRdb analysed the PCR reads with MiXCR anew, one entry per CDR3 protein. The table records hundreds of thousands of distinct CDR3 sequences, roughly 27% of them present only once. For these TCRs, the target antigens are not known. Study outcomes and limitations: Roughly five TRBV segments were significantly more frequent in patients than in controls. TRBV5-6, TRBV5-1 and TRBV20-1 were among these segments.

The specimen was blood. These receptors were taken from a girl aged 10-17 years with multiple sclerosis.

The chain joins TRBV13 to TRBJ1-6; TRBD1 aligns across 9 bases. CDR3 length equals 14 residues. After removal of 6 bases from V and 10 bases from J, the junction contained 7 bases not matched to a gene. Germline V lookup: CDR1 PRHDT, CDR2 FYEKMQ (reference sequence). The CDR3, as DNA: TGTGCCAGCAGGCGGGGACAGGGAAACTCACCCCTCCACTTT. It codes for CASRRGQGNSPLHF.

This clonotype was seen a handful of times. The V call is TRBV12-3 or TRBV12-4, the J call TRBJ2-1; 10 nucleotides align to TRBD2. The CDR3 contains 15 residues. J was trimmed by 8 bases and V by 4 bases; bases with no gene match: 8. The CDR3 nucleotides read TGTGCCAGCAGTTCCCTAGCGGGGGTTTTCGATGAGCAGTTCTTC. Amino acids: CASSSLAGVFDEQFF.

This clonotype was counted ten times or more. The gene calls are TRBV7-2 and TRBJ2-1; 7 bases are a match to TRBD1. This CDR3 has 15 amino acids. Germline V gene data show CDR1 as SGHTA and CDR2 as FQGNSA. The V segment lost 4 bases and the J segment 8 bases; nucleotides outside the gene matches: 11. This CDR3 reads CASSYGDSPAYEQFF. For the CDR3, the DNA is TGTGCCAGCAGCTATGGGGACAGTCCGGCATATGAGCAGTTCTTC.

V and J are TRBV7-9 and TRBJ2-1; D is possibly TRBD2 (7 bases). CDR1 and CDR2 from the germline V gene are SEHNR and FQNEAQ (reference sequence). The CDR3 has 15 amino acids. With 4 bases removed from V and 8 bases from J, the gap between germline ends came to 18 bases. CDR3 DNA sequence: TGTGCCAGCAGCTCCTCCGGGGGGCTTCGGGATGAGCAGTTCTTC. It encodes CASSSSGGLRDEQFF.

The CDR3 sequence: CASSSSTGGGIVSYNEQFF. CDR3 coding DNA: TGTGCCAGCAGCTCTTCAACGGGGGGAGGAATCGTCTCCTACAATGAGCAGTTCTTC. The rearrangement uses TRBV7-2 and TRBJ2-1, with TRBD2 matching 7 bases. J was trimmed by 0 bases and V by 4 bases; bases with no gene match: 15. This CDR3 is 19 amino acids long. Germline V CDR1 and CDR2: SGHTA, FQGNSA.

The table lists this clonotype with a few counts. The chain carries TRBV10-3 and TRBJ2-1; weak D call: TRBD1 (5 bases). The length of the CDR3 is 16 residues. Per the germline V gene, CDR1 is ENHRY and CDR2 is SYGVKD. V was trimmed by 0 bases and J by 0 bases, leaving 9 bases between them. This chain's CDR3 is CAISESGHVSYNEQFF. The CDR3 region has the DNA TGTGCCATCAGTGAGTCGGGGCATGTCTCCTACAATGAGCAGTTCTTC.

This clonotype was found many times. The J gene is TRBJ2-1, the V gene TRBV7-8; 8 nucleotides line up with TRBD1. The V segment lost 1 base and the J segment 5 bases; nucleotides outside the gene matches: 7. CDR1 is SGHVS and CDR2 is FQNEAQ in the germline V gene. The CDR3 extends over 16 amino acids. This CDR3 reads CASSLVRTGLNNEQFF. DNA for the CDR3: TGTGCCAGCAGCTTAGTCCGGACAGGGCTTAACAATGAGCAGTTCTTC. Variable domain in full (rest from reference TRBV7-8 and TRBJ2-1): GAGVSQSPRYKVAKRGQDVALRCDPISGHVSLFWYQQALGQGPEFLTYFQNEAQLDKSGLPSDRFFAERPEGSVSTLKIQRTQQEDSAVYLCASSLVRTGLNNEQFFGPGTRLTVL.

The chain joins TRBV7-6 to TRBJ2-1; 9 positions agree with TRBD1. The CDR3 contains 17 residues. CDR1 and CDR2 from the germline V gene are SGHVS and FNYEAQ. After removal of 0 bases from V and 6 bases from J, the junction contained 9 bases not matched to a gene. The CDR3 DNA sequence: TGTGCCAGCAGCTTAGCGCGTTGGGACAGGGACGCCAATGAGCAGTTCTTC. Amino acids: CASSLARWDRDANEQFF. Based on the CDR3 plus reference TRBV7-6 and TRBJ2-1, the full variable domain is GAGVSQSPRYKVTKRGQDVALRCDPISGHVSLYWYRQALGQGPEFLTYFNYEAQQDKSGLPNDRFSAERPEGSISTLTIQRTEQRDSAMYRCASSLARWDRDANEQFFGPGTRLTVL.

This clonotype has only a few counts. The chain combines TRBV13 with TRBJ2-1; 7 nucleotides match TRBD1. V shed 5 bases, J shed 3 bases, and the junction held 7 bases outside the gene matches. The length of the CDR3 is 15 residues. In germline, CDR1 is PRHDT, CDR2 FYEKMQ (reference sequence). CDR3 loop: CASSHRDSVYNEQFF. Here the CDR3 DNA reads TGTGCCAGCAGCCACCGGGACAGCGTCTACAATGAGCAGTTCTTC.

On this clonotype: Relative to the germline gene, one junction end is altered; a read error may explain this. The gene calls are TRBV14 and TRBJ1-1, with 10 bases aligning to TRBD1. The germline V gene encodes CDR1 SGHDN and CDR2 FVKESK. The CDR3 extends over 15 amino acids. CDR3 bases: TGTGCCAGCACCCAATGCGGGACAGGGGTCACTGAAGCTTTCTTT. Amino acid sequence: CASTQCGTGVTEAFF. Combining the CDR3 with reference TRBV14 and TRBJ1-1 gives the whole variable domain EAGVTQFPSHSVIEKGQTVTLRCDPISGHDNLYWYRRVMGKEIKFLLHFVKESKQDESGMPNNRFLAERTGGTYSTLKVQPAELEDSGVYFCASTQCGTGVTEAFFGQGTRLTVV.

The V gene is TRBV29-1, the J gene TRBJ1-2; maybe TRBD1 (6 bases). Germline lookup yields CDR1 SQVTM and CDR2 ANQGSEA. The CDR3 covers 12 residues. Trimming took off 7 bases at V and 3 bases at J, with 12 bases between the two ends. CDR3 region: CSGFGGDYGYTF. CDR3 in DNA: TGCAGCGGTTTTGGGGGCGACTATGGCTACACCTTC.

This sequence joins TRBV29-1 and TRBJ2-3; tentative D call: TRBD2 (5 bases). Trimming cost V 4 bases and J 2 bases, with 16 bases left between them. In germline, CDR1 is SQVTM, CDR2 ANQGSEA. This CDR3 comprises 15 residues. CDR3 residues: CSVGNLARNTDTQYF. DNA of the CDR3: TGCAGCGTTGGTAATTTAGCGCGGAACACAGATACGCAGTATTTT.

The gene calls are TRBV20-1 and TRBJ1-5; D is unclear. V was trimmed by 6 bases and J by 2 bases, leaving 8 bases between them. From germline, CDR1 is DFQATT and CDR2 SNEGSKA (reference sequence). The CDR3 has 12 amino acids. In DNA form, the CDR3 reads TGCAGTGCCAAAGGAGGCAATCAGCCCCAGCATTTT. Protein product: CSAKGGNQPQHF.

The CDR3 DNA reads as TGTGCCAGCAAGACCTCTCTAGCAAATGAGCAGTTCTTC. It codes for CASKTSLANEQFF. The chain joins TRBV6-2 or TRBV6-3 to TRBJ2-1; possibly TRBD2 for D (5 bases). The CDR3 runs to 13 residues. Trimming shortened V by 7 bases and J by 7 bases, and 14 bases separated the two germline ends. Germline-derived CDR1 and CDR2 are MNHEY and SVGEGT.

The genes are TRBV29-1 and TRBJ2-1; 13 positions agree with TRBD2. The CDR3 runs 19 residues. Looked up from germline, CDR1 is SQVTM and CDR2 is ANQGSEA. The J segment lost 10 bases and the V segment lost 4 bases, leaving 22 bases of the junction unmatched. The CDR3: CSVVGMRRRTSGGAYEQFF. In DNA, the CDR3 is TGCAGCGTTGTGGGGATGAGGCGGAGGACTAGCGGGGGAGCCTACGAGCAGTTCTTC.

This chain links TRBV28 with TRBJ2-7; weak D call: TRBD1 (6 bases). V dropped 3 bases and J dropped 5 bases, with 29 bases sitting between them. Germline CDR1 is MDHEN and CDR2 is SYDVKM. There are 19 residues in the CDR3. The CDR3: CASSFRTTITGLSLHEQYF. CDR3 bases: TGTGCCAGCAGTTTCCGGACGACGATCACAGGGCTTTCTCTACACGAGCAGTACTTC.

This rearrangement joins TRBV20-1 to TRBJ2-7, with 8 nucleotides matching TRBD2. The germline CDR1 and CDR2 sequences are DFQATT and SNEGSKA (reference sequence). J was trimmed by 1 base and V by 1 base; bases with no gene match: 6. CDR3 length equals 15 residues. The DNA for the CDR3 is TGCAGTGCTAGAGTTGGCGGGAGGAGTTCCTACGAGCAGTACTTC. Amino acids: CSARVGGRSSYEQYF.

This clonotype showed up just a few times. The chain couples TRBV5-1 to TRBJ2-7; 8 nucleotides line up with TRBD1. The germline V gene encodes CDR1 SGHRS and CDR2 YFSETQ. Trimming took 0 bases from V and 6 from J; bases not matched to a gene: 2. This CDR3 has 13 residues. The CDR3 DNA follows: TGCGCCAGCAGCTTGGACAGGGGGACCGAGCAGTACTTC. It codes for CASSLDRGTEQYF.

J is TRBJ2-1 and V is TRBV29-1, with D possibly being TRBD2 (7 bases). Germline values: CDR1 SQVTM, CDR2 ANQGSEA. The CDR3 sequence is 12 residues long. V gave up 8 bases and J gave up 6 bases, with 14 bases separating them. The CDR3 loop reads CSLRRGGNEQFF. CDR3 coding DNA: TGCAGCCTTAGGAGGGGGGGCAATGAGCAGTTCTTC.

About this clonotype itself: Given a much more abundant clone one base away, this may be a read error. The chain combines TRBV5-1 with TRBJ2-3, with TRBD1 identical over 8 bases. V was clipped by 7 bases and J by 1 base; unmatched bases: 8. Germline V CDR1 and CDR2: SGHRS, YFSETQ. This CDR3 spans 15 amino acids. In DNA form, the CDR3 reads TGCGCCAGCGTAAGAGAGGACAGGGGCACAGATACGCAGTATTTT. This sequence encodes CASVREDRGTDTQYF.

In its sample, this clonotype was seen a few times. The V call is TRBV20-1, the J call TRBJ2-3; D ambiguous. Deletions cut 3 bases from V and 0 bases from J, with 13 bases between. Germline V lookup: CDR1 DFQATT, CDR2 SNEGSKA (reference sequence). CDR3 length: 15 residues. CDR3 in DNA: TGCAGTGCTAGCGTTAGGACGACTAGCACAGATACGCAGTATTTT. Translation: CSASVRTTSTDTQYF.

This clonotype was counted only a few times. The chain carries TRBV28 and TRBJ2-5; 9 nucleotides line up with TRBD2. Germline values: CDR1 MDHEN, CDR2 SYDVKM. This CDR3 spans 16 amino acids. V lost 2 bases and J lost 7; bases outside the gene matches: 11. The CDR3 bases are TGTGCCAGCAGTTTAAGACCTAGCGGGATGGGGGGGACCCAGTACTTC. Its translation is CASSLRPSGMGGTQYF.

The rearrangement joins TRBV7-2 to TRBJ2-7; 9 bases align to TRBD1. The CDR3 consists of 15 residues. Trimming took 4 bases from V and 1 from J; bases not matched to a gene: 5. Germline V lookup: CDR1 SGHTA, CDR2 FQGNSA. As DNA, the CDR3 is TGTGCCAGCAGCTCCCCCGACAGGGGGTCCTACGAGCAGTACTTC. Translated: CASSSPDRGSYEQYF.

This clonotype was detected ten times or more. This chain joins TRBV11-2 and TRBJ2-7; D is unclear. Germline V gives CDR1 SGHAT, CDR2 FQNNGV. This CDR3 has 15 amino acids. V lost 0 bases and J 5 bases, leaving 14 bases between the germline ends. This chain's CDR3 is CASSLDLILSHEQYF. In DNA form, the CDR3 reads TGTGCCAGCAGCTTAGATCTAATCCTATCGCACGAGCAGTACTTC.

This clonotype was seen a handful of times. This rearrangement joins TRBV7-2 to TRBJ2-3, with a possible D match to TRBD1 (5 bases). Deletions cut 5 bases from V and 1 base from J, with 13 bases between. This CDR3 region has 15 residues. Per germline, CDR1 SGHTA and CDR2 FQGNSA. The CDR3 loop is CASSSQGLGTDTQYF. The CDR3 bases are TGTGCCAGCAGCAGCCAGGGTCTTGGCACAGATACGCAGTATTTT.

The rearrangement links TRBV20-1 to TRBJ1-1; maybe TRBD1 (5 bases). Germline V CDR1 and CDR2: DFQATT, SNEGSKA (reference sequence). The ends were cut back, 6 bases at V and 2 bases at J, with 10 bases in the middle. CDR3 length: 12 residues. The CDR3 is CSAPGPNTEAFF. CDR3 DNA sequence: TGCAGTGCACCGGGACCCAACACTGAAGCTTTCTTT.